This is a list of T cell receptor beta chains from one sample in a study of blood T cell repertoires in COVID-19. Generated by immunoSEQ multiplex PCR, the TCRdb table keeps only in-frame clones and is missing some. There are around 160,000 clones in the sample; approximately 80% occur only once, and 10% to 15% lies in the top ten. The sample was peripheral blood. The receptors here all came from a man aged 55 to 70 with active or convalescent COVID-19. Both conserved end residues are part of each CDR3. Fields, in order: CDR3 DNA, CDR3 protein, clone size, V gene, J gene, D gene. D genes are given only for firm matches. Only some rows state a clone size, as once, few, many or a class for expanded clones.

TGCGCCAGCAGCGAGGGACAGGGTGGGGAAAAACTGTTTTTT,CASSEGQGGEKLFF,few,TRBV5-1,TRBJ1-4,TRBD1
TGCGCCAGCAAGGGGTCTGCAACTAATGAAAAACTGTTTTTT,CASKGSATNEKLFF,NA,TRBV5-1,TRBJ1-4,NA
TGTGCCAGCAGCTATATAGGAAGGGGTCAGCCCCAGCATTTT,CASSYIGRGQPQHF,NA,TRBV2,TRBJ1-5,NA
TGTGCCATCAAAGACGGAGGATCCAACACCGGGGAGCTGTTTTTT,CAIKDGGSNTGELFF,few,TRBV10-3,TRBJ2-2,NA
TGTGCCAGCAGCCCGGGGAGGGGAGGCGGCTACACCTTC,CASSPGRGGGYTF,NA,TRBV14,TRBJ1-2,NA
TGTGCCACACATTTATGGCAGGGAGGATGTGAAAAACTGTTTTTT,CATHLWQGGCEKLFF,NA,TRBV19,TRBJ1-4,NA
TGTGCCAGCAGTCACCCGGACAGGGGGCGCGACGAGCAGTACTTC,CASSHPDRGRDEQYF,NA,TRBV28,TRBJ2-7,TRBD1
TGTGCCAGCAGGGTCGACTTGGGGAACACCGGGGAGCTGTTTTTT,CASRVDLGNTGELFF,NA,TRBV28,TRBJ2-2,NA
TGTGCCAGTAGTCCACCCCCGGACAGGGCTGGAGTAGAGACCCAGTACTTC,CASSPPPDRAGVETQYF,NA,TRBV19,TRBJ2-5,TRBD1
TGTGCCAGCAGTGGGAGTTTTTGTGGCTACACCTTC,CASSGSFCGYTF,few,TRBV6-2/TRBV6-3,TRBJ1-2,NA
TGTGCCAGTAGACGTAACTCGGGCAATCAGCCCCAGCATTTT,CASRRNSGNQPQHF,once,TRBV19,TRBJ1-5,NA
TGTGCCAGCAGCTTCGGTAGCCAGCCCCAGCATTTT,CASSFGSQPQHF,NA,TRBV3-1/TRBV3-2,TRBJ1-5,NA
TGTGCCAGCAGTCTCTGGACTAGCGGGAGCTCCTACAATGAGCAGTTCTTC,CASSLWTSGSSYNEQFF,NA,TRBV27,TRBJ2-1,TRBD2
TGTGCCAGCAGTAAGGACATGCTTGGACCGGGAAACACCATATATTTT,CASSKDMLGPGNTIYF,once,TRBV21-1,TRBJ1-3,NA
TGTGCCAGCAGTAAGCACGGGACACCTAACTATGGCTACACCTTC,CASSKHGTPNYGYTF,NA,TRBV6-5,TRBJ1-2,NA
TGCGCCAGCAGCCAAGAGGTACAATTTTATAATTCACCCCTCCACTTT,CASSQEVQFYNSPLHF,NA,TRBV4-3,TRBJ1-6,NA
TGTGCCAGCAGTTCTAAAGCGGAGCTCTATGGCTACACCTTC,CASSSKAELYGYTF,NA,TRBV2,TRBJ1-2,NA